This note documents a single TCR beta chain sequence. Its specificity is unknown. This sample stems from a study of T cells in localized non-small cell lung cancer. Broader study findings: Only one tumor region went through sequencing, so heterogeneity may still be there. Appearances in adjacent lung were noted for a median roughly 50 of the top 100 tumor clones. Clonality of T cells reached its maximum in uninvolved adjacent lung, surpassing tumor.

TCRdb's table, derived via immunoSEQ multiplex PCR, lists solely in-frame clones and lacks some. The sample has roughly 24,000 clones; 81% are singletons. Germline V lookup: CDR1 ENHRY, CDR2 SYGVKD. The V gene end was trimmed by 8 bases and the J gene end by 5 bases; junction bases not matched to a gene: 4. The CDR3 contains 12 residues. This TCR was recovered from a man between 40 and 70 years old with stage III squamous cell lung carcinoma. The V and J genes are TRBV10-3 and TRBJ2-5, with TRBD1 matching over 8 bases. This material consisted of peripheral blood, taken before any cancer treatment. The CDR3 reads CAIAGGVETQYF. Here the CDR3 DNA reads TGTGCCATCGCAGGGGGCGTTGAGACCCAGTACTTC.